The TCR beta chain described here comes from a study of post-analysis software for immune sequencing data. Study results and caveats: Normalized Chao1 diversity was significantly reduced in patients versus controls. Patients showed TRBV5-6, TRBV5-1 and TRBV20-1 among a few TRBV segments more frequent than in controls. F measure grouped same-batch samples tightly together.

A few counts support this clonotype. Its specificity is not known. The V and J ends lost 8 bases and 5 bases respectively, with 16 bases between them. Germline-derived CDR1 and CDR2 are LNHNV and YYDKDF (reference sequence). This CDR3 has 14 amino acids. Incorporated into the TCR beta cDNA libraries were unique molecular identifiers, which served to reduce PCR and sequencing biases. TCRdb recomputed calls from the PCR reads with MiXCR, one row per CDR3 protein. The table lists about 460,000 distinct CDR3 sequences, roughly 45% of them singletons. The rearrangement joins TRBV15 to TRBJ2-1; either TRBD1 or TRBD2 may supply D (6 bases each). The sample taken for sequencing was blood. This TCR was recovered from a girl between 10 and 17 years old with multiple sclerosis. The DNA of the CDR3 is TGTGCCACCCTCCCCGAGGGGGAGGACAATGAGCAGTTCTTC. Its translation: CATLPEGEDNEQFF.